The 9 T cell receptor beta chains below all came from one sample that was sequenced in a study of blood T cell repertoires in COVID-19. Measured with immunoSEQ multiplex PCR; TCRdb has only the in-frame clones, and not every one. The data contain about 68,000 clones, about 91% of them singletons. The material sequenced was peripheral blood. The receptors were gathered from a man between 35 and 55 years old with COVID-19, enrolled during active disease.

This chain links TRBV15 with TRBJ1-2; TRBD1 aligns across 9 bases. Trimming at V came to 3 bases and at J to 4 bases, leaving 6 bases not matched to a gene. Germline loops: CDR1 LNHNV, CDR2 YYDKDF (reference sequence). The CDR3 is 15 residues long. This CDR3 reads CATSRKTGGLYGYTF. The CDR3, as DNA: TGTGCCACCAGCAGGAAAACAGGGGGCCTCTATGGCTACACCTTC.

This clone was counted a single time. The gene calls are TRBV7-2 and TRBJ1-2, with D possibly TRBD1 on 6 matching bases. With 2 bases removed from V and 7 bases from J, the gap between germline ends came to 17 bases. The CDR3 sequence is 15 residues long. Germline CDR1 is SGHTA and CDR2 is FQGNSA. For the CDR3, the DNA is TGTGCCAGCAGCTTATCACAGGGCTCTCTGTCTGGCTACACCTTC. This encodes CASSLSQGSLSGYTF.

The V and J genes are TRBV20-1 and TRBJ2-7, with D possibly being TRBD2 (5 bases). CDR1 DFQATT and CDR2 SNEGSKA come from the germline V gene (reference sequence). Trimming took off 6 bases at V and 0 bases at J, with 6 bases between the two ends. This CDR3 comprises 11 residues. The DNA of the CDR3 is TGCAGTGCGGACTCCTCCTACGAGCAGTACTTC. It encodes CSADSSYEQYF.

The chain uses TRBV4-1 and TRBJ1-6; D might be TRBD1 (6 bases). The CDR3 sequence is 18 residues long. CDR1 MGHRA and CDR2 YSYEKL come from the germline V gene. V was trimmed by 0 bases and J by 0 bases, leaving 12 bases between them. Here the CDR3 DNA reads TGCGCCAGCAGCCAAGAGGGGGCAAGGAGCTCCTATAATTCACCCCTCCACTTT. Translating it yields CASSQEGARSSYNSPLHF.

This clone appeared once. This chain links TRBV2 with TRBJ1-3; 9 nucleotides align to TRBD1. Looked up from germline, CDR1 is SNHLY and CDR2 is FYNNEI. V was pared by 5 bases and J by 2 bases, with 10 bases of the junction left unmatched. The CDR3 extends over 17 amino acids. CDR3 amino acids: CASSNSNRGQPGNTIYF. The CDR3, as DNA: TGTGCCAGCAGTAATTCAAACAGGGGGCAGCCTGGAAACACCATATATTTT.

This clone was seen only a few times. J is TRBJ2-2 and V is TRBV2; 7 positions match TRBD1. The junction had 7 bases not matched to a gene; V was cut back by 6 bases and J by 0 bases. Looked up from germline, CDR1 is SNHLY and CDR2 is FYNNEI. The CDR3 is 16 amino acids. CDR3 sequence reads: CASRGRGTANTGELFF. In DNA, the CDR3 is TGTGCCAGCAGGGGGAGAGGGACAGCGAACACCGGGGAGCTGTTTTTT.

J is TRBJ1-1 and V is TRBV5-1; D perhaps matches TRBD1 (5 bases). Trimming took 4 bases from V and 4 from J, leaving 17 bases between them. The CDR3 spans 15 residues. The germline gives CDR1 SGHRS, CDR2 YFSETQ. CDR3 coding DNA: TGCGCCAGCAGCCTTACTGGGGCACGGTCCACTGAAGCTTTCTTT. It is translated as CASSLTGARSTEAFF.

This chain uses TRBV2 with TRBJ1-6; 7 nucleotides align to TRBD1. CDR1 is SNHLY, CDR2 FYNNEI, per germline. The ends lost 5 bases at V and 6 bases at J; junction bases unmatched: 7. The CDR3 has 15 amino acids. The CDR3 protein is CASSSGTASNSPLHF. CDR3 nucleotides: TGTGCCAGCAGTTCCGGGACAGCCAGTAATTCACCCCTCCACTTT.

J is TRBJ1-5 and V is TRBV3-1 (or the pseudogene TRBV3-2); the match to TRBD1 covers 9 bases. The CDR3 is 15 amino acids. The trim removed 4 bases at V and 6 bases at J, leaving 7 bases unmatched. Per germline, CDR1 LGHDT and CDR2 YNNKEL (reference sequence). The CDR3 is CASSRTGGAGQPQHF. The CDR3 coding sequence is TGTGCCAGCAGCCGAACAGGGGGCGCAGGTCAGCCCCAGCATTTT.